Each of the 11 T cell receptor beta chains below was sequenced from the same sample in a study of spatial heterogeneity in lung cancer. TCRdb passed the 5' RACE reads through MiXCR, listing each CDR3 protein once. The repertoire consists of about 27,000 distinct CDR3 sequences, with almost 5.5% occurring once and the leading ten covering roughly 26%. Time point reported: blood at routine non-recurrence follow-up after resection. The sample here was PBMCs, taken at follow-up. The receptor source for this set is a female donor with early-stage non-small cell lung cancer.

This clonotype showed up many times. The chain has TRBV15 and TRBJ2-7, with D tentatively TRBD2 (6 bases). Germline CDR1 LNHNV, CDR2 YYDKDF (reference sequence). V was clipped by 3 bases and J by 0 bases, with 9 bases between them. This CDR3 has 14 residues. The CDR3 is CATSRERASYEQYF. CDR3 bases: TGTGCCACCAGCAGGGAGCGGGCCTCCTACGAGCAGTACTTC.

Many counts were recorded for this clonotype. This rearrangement joins TRBV7-8 to TRBJ1-1; D possibly corresponds to TRBD1 (5 bases). V was trimmed by 4 bases and J by 5 bases, leaving 11 bases between them. Germline V gene lookup returns CDR1 SGHVS and CDR2 FQNEAQ. This CDR3 contains 13 residues. The CDR3: CASSWAGETEAFF. The DNA for the CDR3 is TGTGCCAGCAGCTGGGCGGGGGAAACTGAAGCTTTCTTT.

This clonotype was detected many times. The chain uses TRBV7-9 and TRBJ2-5, with 11 nucleotides matching TRBD2. The V gene end was trimmed by 1 base and the J gene end by 5 bases; junction bases not matched to a gene: 3. The CDR3 covers 15 residues. Germline lookup yields CDR1 SEHNR and CDR2 FQNEAQ (reference sequence). The CDR3 sequence is CASSLGLAGPETQYF. CDR3 DNA: TGTGCCAGCAGCTTAGGACTAGCGGGGCCCGAGACCCAGTACTTC.

V and J are TRBV5-6 and TRBJ2-7; no definite D call. In germline, CDR1 is SGHDT, CDR2 YYEEEE. V gave up 5 bases and J gave up 4 bases, with 19 bases separating them. The CDR3 loop spans 15 amino acids. CDR3 sequence reads: CASSLQLSVRYEQYF. The DNA for the CDR3 is TGTGCCAGCAGTCTGCAACTCTCGGTACGATACGAGCAGTACTTC.

DNA of the CDR3: TGTGCCAGCAGCTTAACGGTAGTAATTAGCGGCAATGAGCAGTTCTTC. This gives the protein CASSLTVVISGNEQFF. V and J are TRBV7-2 and TRBJ2-1; possibly TRBD2 for D (6 bases). Germline lookup yields CDR1 SGHTA and CDR2 FQGNSA. This CDR3 is 16 amino acids long. The V and J ends lost 2 bases and 6 bases respectively, with 17 bases between them.

This clonotype came up many times. The chain joins TRBV20-1 to TRBJ2-7; 9 bases are a match to TRBD2. Germline CDR1 reads DFQATT; CDR2 reads SNEGSKA (reference sequence). The ends lost 0 bases at V and 1 base at J; junction bases unmatched: 7. The CDR3 runs 16 residues. The CDR3 protein is CSARDWTSASSYEQYF. The CDR3, as DNA: TGCAGTGCTAGAGATTGGACTAGCGCAAGTTCCTACGAGCAGTACTTC.

This clonotype was picked up many times. The chain carries TRBV20-1 and TRBJ2-1, with no clear D. This CDR3 spans 12 amino acids. V lost 3 bases and J lost 6, with 9 bases in between. Germline CDR1 is DFQATT and CDR2 is SNEGSKA (reference sequence). CDR3 sequence reads: CSASHKRNEQFF. The CDR3 nucleotides are TGCAGTGCTAGTCACAAACGCAATGAGCAGTTCTTC.

This clonotype was counted ten times or more. The chain is built from TRBV29-1 and TRBJ1-2; TRBD1 matches at 7 bases. Germline V gives CDR1 SQVTM, CDR2 ANQGSEA. This CDR3 has 13 amino acids. J lost 7 bases, V lost 1 base, and 6 bases had no gene match. The CDR3 sequence is CSVEGEGAAGYTF. The CDR3 bases are TGCAGCGTTGAAGGAGAGGGGGCCGCTGGCTACACCTTC.

This clonotype was seen at least ten times. V usage is TRBV5-1 and J usage is TRBJ2-3; possibly TRBD2 for D (6 bases). This CDR3 has 15 residues. The V gene's germline CDR1 is SGHRS and CDR2 YFSETQ. V lost 4 bases, J lost 6 bases, and 18 bases lay in between. CDR3 loop: CASSRSGDPSDTQYF. The CDR3 DNA follows: TGCGCCAGCAGCCGTAGCGGAGATCCTTCGGATACGCAGTATTTT.

This clonotype was recorded at least ten times. The rearrangement links TRBV20-1 to TRBJ2-5, with D perhaps assigned TRBD1 or TRBD2 (5 bases each). CDR1 and CDR2 from the germline V gene are DFQATT and SNEGSKA (reference sequence). The CDR3 length is 14 residues. Trimming removed 1 base from V and 3 bases from J, with 12 bases in between. CDR3 residues: CSARVSGSEETQYF. The DNA for the CDR3 is TGCAGTGCTAGAGTCTCAGGGAGCGAAGAGACCCAGTACTTC.

This clonotype was counted at least ten times. The V call is TRBV20-1, the J call TRBJ1-2, with D unclear. The CDR3 extends over 12 amino acids. Trimming took off 2 bases at V and 7 bases at J, with 11 bases between the two ends. CDR1 and CDR2 from the germline V gene are DFQATT and SNEGSKA (reference sequence). CDR3: CSARPPRRGYTF. CDR3 coding DNA: TGCAGTGCTAGACCTCCCAGGCGTGGCTACACCTTC.